These T cell receptor beta chains were read from a single sample in a study of shared clonotypes between healthy human individuals. Generated by immunoSEQ multiplex PCR, the TCRdb table keeps only in-frame clones and is missing some. This sample has about a million clones, with about 75% found just once. What was sequenced was memory CD4+ T cells sorted from blood. The receptors come from a man younger than 35 in good health. Both conserved end residues are part of each CDR3. The D gene is left open where the match is weak. Expanded clones are given a class, and other clones once, few, many or no size at all.

D	V	size	J	CDR3	DNA
.	TRBV27	.	TRBJ1-3	CASSRDFSGNTIYF	TGTGCCAGCAGCCGGGACTTCTCTGGAAACACCATATATTTT
.	TRBV27	.	TRBJ1-6	CASSLVNRQSSYNSPLHF	TGTGCCAGCAGTTTAGTCAACAGGCAAAGCTCCTATAATTCACCCCTCCACTTT
.	TRBV9	.	TRBJ2-1	CASSAIGDAYNEQFF	TGTGCCAGCAGCGCCATAGGGGACGCATACAATGAGCAGTTCTTC
.	TRBV29-1	.	TRBJ2-1	CSVVPGLTYNEQFF	TGCAGCGTTGTCCCGGGCCTCACCTACAATGAGCAGTTCTTC
.	TRBV15	.	TRBJ1-2	CATSTANYGYTF	TGTGCCACCAGTACGGCCAACTATGGCTACACCTTC
.	TRBV7-9	.	TRBJ2-1	CASSPPGNEQFF	TGTGCCAGCAGCCCCCCGGGCAATGAGCAGTTCTTC
TRBD1	TRBV29-1	.	TRBJ1-1	CSAPGQGYNTEAFF	TGCAGCGCCCCCGGACAGGGTTATAACACTGAAGCTTTCTTT
.	TRBV18	.	TRBJ2-2	CASSSLSTGAGELFF	TGTGCCAGCTCTAGCCTTTCTACCGGCGCCGGGGAGCTGTTTTTT
.	TRBV13	.	TRBJ2-5	CASSLAPKETQYF	TGTGCCAGCAGCTTAGCCCCAAAAGAGACCCAGTACTTC
TRBD1	TRBV6-1	.	TRBJ2-7	CASRRGQDAYEQYF	TGTGCCAGCAGACGCGGACAGGACGCCTACGAGCAGTACTTC
.	TRBV5-1	.	TRBJ2-7	CASSLRGIPYEQYF	TGCGCCAGCAGCTTGAGGGGGATCCCGTACGAGCAGTACTTC
TRBD1	TRBV14	few	TRBJ1-2	CASSQAGTGLNGYTF	TGTGCCAGCAGCCAGGCCGGGACAGGGTTGAATGGCTACACCTTC
TRBD1	TRBV6-6	.	TRBJ1-2	CASNLRQGSNYGYTF	TGTGCCAGCAACCTCAGACAGGGGTCTAACTATGGCTACACCTTC
TRBD1	TRBV10-3	.	TRBJ1-5	CAISESRGGAGQPQHF	TGTGCCATCAGTGAGTCGAGAGGGGGCGCCGGTCAGCCCCAGCATTTT
.	TRBV18	.	TRBJ2-1	CASSPDRGGDEQFF	TGTGCCAGCTCACCTGACCGCGGGGGCGATGAGCAGTTCTTC
.	TRBV11-1	.	TRBJ2-5	CASSLAPGTPETQYF	TGTGCCAGCAGCTTGGCCCCGGGGACCCCAGAGACCCAGTACTTC
.	TRBV6-1	few	TRBJ1-5	CASTNSAHQPQHF	TGTGCCAGCACCAACAGCGCCCATCAGCCCCAGCATTTT
.	TRBV15	many	TRBJ1-6	CATSRDLVAGDNSPLHF	TGTGCCACCAGCAGAGATCTCGTGGCAGGGGATAATTCACCCCTCCACTTT
TRBD2	TRBV5-4	.	TRBJ2-3	CASSLPPAGGYRDTQYF	TGTGCCAGCAGCTTGCCTCCAGCGGGAGGATACAGGGATACGCAGTATTTT
TRBD2	TRBV7-6	.	TRBJ2-1	CASSWGPPSGVSYNEQFF	TGTGCCAGCAGCTGGGGACCCCCTAGCGGGGTGTCCTACAATGAGCAGTTCTTC
.	TRBV28	.	TRBJ1-2	CASSWGATNYGYTF	TGTGCCAGCAGTTGGGGCGCCACTAACTATGGCTACACCTTC
.	TRBV5-5	.	TRBJ1-4	CASSFRATNEKLFF	TGTGCCAGCAGCTTCCGCGCAACTAATGAAAAACTGTTTTTT
.	TRBV18	.	TRBJ1-5	CASSPTSGGSQPQHF	TGTGCCAGCTCACCCACCTCCGGAGGTAGTCAGCCCCAGCATTTT
TRBD2	TRBV7-9	.	TRBJ2-5	CASSPGTIRQETQYF	TGTGCCAGCAGCCCCGGGACTATTAGGCAAGAGACCCAGTACTTC
.	TRBV11-2	.	TRBJ2-7	CASSREGWRDYEQYF	TGTGCCAGCAGCCGTGAGGGCTGGCGTGACTACGAGCAGTACTTC
TRBD1	TRBV7-2	.	TRBJ2-7	CASIRQGGNYEQYF	TGTGCCAGCATAAGACAGGGGGGGAACTACGAGCAGTACTTC
.	TRBV28	.	TRBJ2-7	CASSLRGTLGEQYF	TGTGCCAGCAGTTTACGCGGGACGCTGGGCGAGCAGTACTTC
TRBD1	TRBV19	.	TRBJ1-1	CASSTYRGQAGEAFF	TGTGCCAGTAGCACCTATAGGGGGCAGGCGGGTGAAGCTTTCTTT
TRBD1	TRBV28	.	TRBJ2-5	CASNRGQQETQYF	TGTGCCAGCAACAGGGGCCAACAAGAGACCCAGTACTTC
TRBD2	TRBV4-3	few	TRBJ2-7	CASSQDLGTSGRGDEQYF	TGCGCCAGCAGCCAAGATCTAGGGACTAGCGGGAGGGGAGACGAGCAGTACTTC
.	TRBV30	.	TRBJ1-4	CAWSVPRNLEKLFF	TGTGCCTGGAGTGTACCCAGGAATCTTGAAAAACTGTTTTTT
.	TRBV11-3	.	TRBJ2-3	CASSLDSVTESTDTQYF	TGTGCCAGCAGCTTAGATAGCGTAACGGAGAGCACAGATACGCAGTATTTT
.	TRBV6-1	.	TRBJ2-3	CASSAGRGSFTDTQYF	TGTGCCAGCAGTGCGGGGCGGGGTTCCTTCACAGATACGCAGTATTTT
.	TRBV4-2	.	TRBJ2-2	CASSQDERGDGELFF	TGTGCCAGCAGCCAAGATGAGAGGGGAGACGGGGAGCTGTTTTTT
TRBD2	TRBV19	.	TRBJ2-1	CASTGPSGGNEQFF	TGTGCCAGTACCGGGCCTAGCGGGGGCAATGAGCAGTTCTTC
TRBD1	TRBV27	.	TRBJ2-4	CASRGQGVAIQYF	TGTGCCAGCAGGGGACAGGGGGTGGCCATTCAGTACTTC
.	TRBV6-1	.	TRBJ2-7	CASNRGASYEQYF	TGTGCCAGTAACAGAGGAGCCTCCTACGAGCAGTACTTC
TRBD2	TRBV5-1	once	TRBJ2-3	CASSLGSSGGDTQYF	TGCGCCAGCAGCTTGGGATCTAGCGGGGGAGATACGCAGTATTTT
TRBD1	TRBV7-9	.	TRBJ1-2	CASSLSGQGGYTF	TGTGCCAGCAGCTTATCAGGACAGGGTGGCTACACCTTC
.	TRBV14	.	TRBJ1-1	CASSHIHEAFF	TGTGCCAGCAGCCATATTCATGAAGCTTTCTTT
.	TRBV19	.	TRBJ2-7	CASSIGSSYEQYF	TGTGCCAGTAGTATAGGGAGCTCCTACGAACAGTACTTC